The sequence of this T cell receptor beta chain was determined in a study of cytomegalovirus exposure and HLA in healthy donors (dated by TCRdb to about 2017). Broadly, across the study: An earlier analysis of more than 550 of the donors reported 276 Gb of sequence data and 100 million to 120 million unique TCR beta sequences obtained from around 190 million T cells. An early release that covered about 600 HLA-typed donors contained approximately 300 gigabases of sequencing data and tens of millions of unique TCR sequences. Of the roughly 410 genotyped donors, 65% to 90% were placed in the genetic ancestry cluster associated with self-reported Caucasian donors. The study aimed to test whether cataloging public T cell receptors could reveal signatures of past pathogen exposure. The study used immunosequencing to profile the T cell repertoires of 666 subjects and linked those repertoires to cytomegalovirus serostatus. Along with the roughly 710-subject first cohort, a separate validation cohort of some 130 different subjects was used. The study combined high-throughput TCR immunosequencing, statistical association of individual TCRs with disease status, and machine learning to predict cytomegalovirus infection status. In a later analysis, previously published TCR beta repertoires from several hundred donors were re-analyzed and high-resolution HLA genotyping was added so that TCR occurrence patterns could be studied. In the later analysis, no new phenotypic data were used to find candidate immune exposures; instead, reliance was placed on TCR beta sequences and their occurrence across donors. An earlier analysis of roughly 580 of the donors used high-throughput TCR beta sequencing to judge whether each TCR beta V gene segment behaved as functional or pseudogenic. Donor age, sex, ethnicity and CMV serostatus were compiled alongside the repertoire data. A later genetic analysis used genome-wide SNP genotypes for about 55% of the 666 donors, treating that subset as a discovery cohort. Every repertoire in the discovery cohort had been generated on one and the same sequencing platform. HLA typing included class I and class II loci at four-digit resolution. The number of typed donors differed by locus: about 620-640 for A, B, C, DRB1 and DQB1; approximately 520 for DQA1; 606 for DPA1; and 400 to 480 for DPB1. Because of strong linkage in the cohort, roughly five DR-DQ haplotypes were treated as single units for association and clustering. Across 300 to 500 genotyped donors of the cohort, an average of 235,054 unique TCR beta nucleotide sequences per donor were sequenced, and 15% to 20% of those sequences were non-productive. The research as a whole found: A few of the identified cytomegalovirus-associated TCR beta chains were confirmed in vitro to be specific for cytomegalovirus antigens. Because counts were too low, about 18 rarely observed V segments, including chromosome 9 orphons, were excluded from the earlier analysis of a few hundred of the donors. An association between a missense DCLRE1C variant and V-gene and J-gene trimming of TCR beta chains was found in a later genetic analysis and replicated in an independent cohort. The cohort was sequenced for TCR beta chains only, and without alpha or paired-chain data the features that could be detected were limited. A later analysis associated 15,000 to 20,000 TCR beta sequences with specific HLA alleles at a false discovery rate of 0.05. Strong co-occurrence of HLA alleles, especially DR and DQ, made assigning TCR associations to individual alleles difficult. The 87-base-pair reads could not distinguish some IMGT-functional V segments, including TRBV6-2 and TRBV6-3, so those segments were excluded. According to a later analysis, TCR association rates differed among HLA loci, with DRB1 alleles showing the most associated TCRs and HLA-C alleles showing the fewest. The only immune exposure information available for the cohort was CMV serostatus. HLA typing was unavailable for some donors at each locus, so association tests used only the typed subset. According to a later analysis, parvovirus B19, influenza, CMV and Epstein-Barr virus appeared linked to several top co-occurrence clusters. A later analysis found that most CMV-associated TCR beta chains appeared HLA-restricted, with HLA associations seemingly driven largely by CMV exposure. A later genetic analysis reported fewer N-insertions in productive TCRs among donors in an Asian-associated ancestry cluster than the roughly 670-donor mean. Sequencing depth was assumed to be roughly uniform across donors in the presence/absence analyses, though that assumption may not hold. It was suggested by the authors that the approach could potentially be generalized to other disease states and immunological phenotypes. Linkage disequilibrium might explain the correlated functional status among segregating V segments, but an unknown experimental factor could not be excluded. Broadly in line with IMGT annotations, most TCR beta V segments showed up in productive rearrangements about 87% or about 30% of the time in an earlier analysis of several hundred of the donors. In a later analysis, HLA-associated TCR beta chains showed more clonal expansion and lower generation probabilities than non-associated chains that were equally common. Across donors, most TCR sequences were observed very rarely, whereas some public TCRs were present in many individuals. A total of 150 or so TCR beta chains were listed by the study as associated with cytomegalovirus. The sequencing pipeline was judged likely to have produced a cluster of highly shared sequence variants as a technical artifact. A further reported finding was that TCR beta sequences accurately predicted the HLA-A and HLA-B alleles for most subjects in the first cohort. In both the original and validation cohorts, the classifier was reported to diagnose cytomegalovirus status with high specificity and sensitivity.

Libraries were constructed by the immunoSEQ multiplex PCR assay. The multiplex PCR relied on a mix of 60 forward primers for TCR Vbeta segments and 13 reverse primers for TCR Jbeta segments. The CDR3 region of rearranged TCR beta genes was amplified from genomic DNA by a multiplex PCR assay. The amplified TCR beta libraries were sequenced on the Illumina HiSeq System as 87-base-pair reads. On the authors' methods: A later analysis counted about 80 million unique TCR beta chains across the 690 or so repertoires, and about 10 million of these chains were shared by at least two donors. Raw reads were error-corrected and collapsed into unique sequences by a nearest-neighbor algorithm in which closely related sequences were merged to remove PCR and sequencing errors. V, D and J gene segments were assigned by aligning CDR3 sequences to IMGT reference sequences. For a sequence to be retained, a match of at least six nucleotides to both a V gene segment and a J gene segment was required. A rearrangement counted as productive if the CDR3 had no stop codons and remained in frame with V and J, and every other rearrangement counted as non-productive. Following IMGT convention, CDR3 was defined as the stretch from the second conserved V-encoded cysteine to the conserved J-encoded phenylalanine. The earlier analysis of about 570 of the donors excluded any sequence lacking an unambiguous match to a single V gene segment. An earlier analysis of 587 of the donors called V segments functional above 56.7% productive rearrangements and segregating when the between-donor standard deviation exceeded 5%. A statistical classification framework was built for diagnosing cytomegalovirus status from the catalog of TCR beta chain sequences. V and J gene assignment, in a later analysis, came from comparing TCR nucleotide sequences with IMGT/GENE-DB human TR gene sequences. The TCRdist pipeline was used in a later analysis to assign CDR3 sequences and most-parsimonious VDJ recombination scenarios. In a later analysis, each TCR beta chain was defined by its CDR3 amino acid sequence together with its V-gene family, and reads lacking a unique V-gene family were excluded. In a later analysis, 450 to 600 highly shared, low-generation-probability nucleotide sequences were removed to address suspected cross-contamination and a sequencing artifact. In a later analysis, a clonal expansion index was calculated for each public chain from normalized within-repertoire ranks of inferred template counts. Generation probabilities in a later analysis came from a VDJ recombination model fitted to out-of-frame rearrangements, and those results were checked against IGoR. A later analysis scored TCR-TCR, TCR-HLA and TCR-CMV co-occurrence with hypergeometric tests, applying a repertoire-size bias correction to TCR pairs. A later analysis estimated false discovery rates by permuting HLA or CMV assignments 20 times. In a later analysis, co-occurring TCRs were grouped with DBSCAN, and TCRdist sequence similarity was added when clustering was performed within HLA-allele-positive subsets. Repertoires with fewer than 30,000 or more than 120,000 public chains, plus five repertoires with anomalous nucleotide sharing, were excluded from co-occurrence clustering. TCRdb limited this immuneACCESS table to in-frame rearrangements with V and J called. A share of clones is missing; checked studies link under half to unresolved V genes, and the rest is unexplained. V, J and clone size reflect that table, while D and trimming were determined from the DNA. The sample's own table lists about 88,000 clones. The top ten constitute 4.5% to 6.5% of the sample.

Comments on this clone: Its target antigen remains unknown.

In total, just over 650 healthy bone marrow donors made up the cohort. At the time of sampling, all cohort members were nominally healthy, though unrecorded immune exposures were likely present. The donor tested CMV seropositive, placing the donor among the roughly 270 seropositive members of the cohort. A peripheral blood sample was provided by each donor, and peripheral blood mononuclear cells were used for TCR beta sequencing. Genomic DNA was extracted from the blood cell samples with the Qiagen DNeasy Blood Extraction Kit. V loses 3 bases, J loses 8 bases, and the germline ends lie 10 bases apart. The CDR3 measures 13 amino acids from cysteine to phenylalanine. Kept here is only the CDR3 DNA, which spans 39 bases and is read in frame from base 1. Via the germline V gene (reference sequence), CDR1 is MNHNY and CDR2 SVGAGI.

The V and J segments used are TRBV6-6 and TRBJ1-4, with no D gene named confidently. This clonotype was sampled from a girl between 10 and 17 years old in good health and CMV-seropositive. Specimen: PBMCs. The CDR3 sequence is CASSYFTEEKLFF. The sequenced DNA is TGTGCCAGCAGTTATTTCACGGAGGAAAAACTGTTTTTT.